Here is one T cell receptor (beta chain) with its context. The V gene's germline CDR1 is LGHNA and CDR2 YNFKEQ. V was pared by 11 bases and J by 2 bases, with 10 bases between. The CDR3 loop spans 11 amino acids. Measured with immunoSEQ multiplex PCR; TCRdb has only the in-frame clones, and not every one. The sample shows 100,000 to 140,000 clones, 80% to 95% of them seen only once. This sample was taken from a study of T cell changes during pregnancy in multiple sclerosis. This receptor was obtained from a female donor in good health, enrolled as a control in a pregnancy study. Sequences were derived from peripheral blood, sampled in the third trimester of pregnancy. The chain is built from TRBV4-2 and TRBJ2-7, with a weak D call TRBD2 (6 bases). The CDR3 sequence is CAGGVTYEQYF. CDR3 sequence (DNA): TGTGCCGGCGGGGTCACCTACGAGCAGTACTTC.